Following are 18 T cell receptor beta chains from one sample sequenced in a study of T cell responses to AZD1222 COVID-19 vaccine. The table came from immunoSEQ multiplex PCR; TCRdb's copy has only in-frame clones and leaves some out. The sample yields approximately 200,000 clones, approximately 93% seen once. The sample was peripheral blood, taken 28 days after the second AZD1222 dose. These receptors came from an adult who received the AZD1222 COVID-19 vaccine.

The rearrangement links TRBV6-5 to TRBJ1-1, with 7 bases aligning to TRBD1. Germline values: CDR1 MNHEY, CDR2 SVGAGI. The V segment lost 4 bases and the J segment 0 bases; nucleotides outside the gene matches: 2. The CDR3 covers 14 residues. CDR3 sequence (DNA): TGTGCCAGCAGTTCGGACAGGCTGAACACTGAAGCTTTCTTT. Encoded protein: CASSSDRLNTEAFF.

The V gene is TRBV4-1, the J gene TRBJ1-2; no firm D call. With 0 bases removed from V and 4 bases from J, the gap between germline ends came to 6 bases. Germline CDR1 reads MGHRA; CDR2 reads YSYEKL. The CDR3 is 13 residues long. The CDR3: CASSQDHLYGYTF. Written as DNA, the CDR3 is TGCGCCAGCAGCCAAGATCACCTCTATGGCTACACCTTC.

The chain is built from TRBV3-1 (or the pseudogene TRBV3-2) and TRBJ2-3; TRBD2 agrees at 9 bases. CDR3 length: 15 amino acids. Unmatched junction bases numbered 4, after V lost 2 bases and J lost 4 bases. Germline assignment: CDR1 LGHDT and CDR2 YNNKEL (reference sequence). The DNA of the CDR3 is TGTGCCAGCAGCCAAAGGGCGGGGGGGCCAGATACGCAGTATTTT. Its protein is CASSQRAGGPDTQYF.

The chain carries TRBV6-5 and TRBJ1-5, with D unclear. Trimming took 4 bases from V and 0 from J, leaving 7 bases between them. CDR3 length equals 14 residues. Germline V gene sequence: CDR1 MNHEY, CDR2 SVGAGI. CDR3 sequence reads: CASSSGISNQPQHF. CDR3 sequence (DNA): TGTGCCAGCAGTTCGGGGATTAGCAATCAGCCCCAGCATTTT.

CDR3 in amino acids: CASSPSLAGNYNEQFF. CDR3 nucleotides: TGTGCCAGCTCACCATCCCTAGCGGGGAACTACAATGAGCAGTTCTTC. This rearrangement joins TRBV18 to TRBJ2-1, with 9 bases that match TRBD2. Germline CDR1 KGHSH, CDR2 LQKENI. Germline trimming cut 2 bases from V and 3 bases from J; bases unmatched to any gene: 5. The CDR3 contains 16 residues.

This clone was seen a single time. For the CDR3, the DNA is TGTGCCAGCAGACAAGGATATGAGCAGTTCTTC. This sequence encodes CASRQGYEQFF. This chain links TRBV6-5 with TRBJ2-1; D gene uncertain. CDR3 length equals 11 residues. CDR1 and CDR2 (germline): MNHEY, SVGAGI. V gave up 6 bases and J gave up 8 bases, with 8 bases separating them.

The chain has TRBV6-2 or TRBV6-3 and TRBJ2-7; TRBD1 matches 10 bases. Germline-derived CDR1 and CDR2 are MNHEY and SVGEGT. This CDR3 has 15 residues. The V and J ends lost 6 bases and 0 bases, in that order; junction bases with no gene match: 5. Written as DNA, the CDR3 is TGTGCCAGCAGCTGGACAGGGGGGAGCTCCTACGAGCAGTACTTC. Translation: CASSWTGGSSYEQYF.

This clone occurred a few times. Here the CDR3 reads CASSPGDSSYEQYF. CDR3 sequence (DNA): TGTGCCAGCAGTCCCGGGGACAGTAGCTACGAGCAGTACTTC. The V gene is TRBV27, the J gene TRBJ2-7; 7 nucleotides match TRBD1. V gave up 5 bases and J gave up 3 bases; unmatched junction bases: 7. The germline V gene has CDR1 MNHEY and CDR2 SMNVEV (reference sequence). The CDR3 extends over 14 amino acids.

This CDR3 reads CASSYPGTVNEKLFF. Written as DNA, the CDR3 is TGTGCCAGCAGCTACCCCGGGACGGTGAATGAAAAACTGTTTTTT. V is TRBV7-9 and J is TRBJ1-4, with TRBD1 as a possible D gene (5 bases). V lost 4 bases and J 5 bases, leaving 14 bases between the germline ends. Germline V gene lookup returns CDR1 SEHNR and CDR2 FQNEAQ (reference sequence). The CDR3 runs 15 residues.

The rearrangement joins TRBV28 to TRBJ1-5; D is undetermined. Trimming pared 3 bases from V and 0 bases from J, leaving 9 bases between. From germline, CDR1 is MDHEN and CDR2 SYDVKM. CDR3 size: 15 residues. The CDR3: CASSLFSYSNQPQHF. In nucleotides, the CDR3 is TGTGCCAGCAGTTTGTTCAGCTATAGCAATCAGCCCCAGCATTTT.

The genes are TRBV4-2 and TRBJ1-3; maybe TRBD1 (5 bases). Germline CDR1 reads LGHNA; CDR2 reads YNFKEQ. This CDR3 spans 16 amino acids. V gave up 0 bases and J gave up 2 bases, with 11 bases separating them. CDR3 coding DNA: TGTGCCAGCAGCCAAGAATGGGGCCAAACTGGAAACACCATATATTTT. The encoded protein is CASSQEWGQTGNTIYF.

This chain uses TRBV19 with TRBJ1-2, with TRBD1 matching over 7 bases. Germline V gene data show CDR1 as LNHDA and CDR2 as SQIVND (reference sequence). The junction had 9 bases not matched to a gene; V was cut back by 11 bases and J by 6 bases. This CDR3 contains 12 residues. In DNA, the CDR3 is TGTGCCGCCGTCGGCAGGGGGAATGGCTACACCTTC. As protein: CAAVGRGNGYTF.

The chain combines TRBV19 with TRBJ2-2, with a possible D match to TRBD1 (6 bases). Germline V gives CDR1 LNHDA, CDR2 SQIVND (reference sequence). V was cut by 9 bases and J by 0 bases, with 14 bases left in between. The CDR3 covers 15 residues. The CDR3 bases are TGTGCCAGCACAAGAGGACAGTCGAACACCGGGGAGCTGTTTTTT. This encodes CASTRGQSNTGELFF.

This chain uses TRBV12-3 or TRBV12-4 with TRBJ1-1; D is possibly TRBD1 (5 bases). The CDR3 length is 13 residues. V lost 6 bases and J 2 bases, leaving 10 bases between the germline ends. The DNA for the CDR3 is TGTGCCAGCAGGGAGGGACCCAACACTGAAGCTTTCTTT. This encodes CASREGPNTEAFF.

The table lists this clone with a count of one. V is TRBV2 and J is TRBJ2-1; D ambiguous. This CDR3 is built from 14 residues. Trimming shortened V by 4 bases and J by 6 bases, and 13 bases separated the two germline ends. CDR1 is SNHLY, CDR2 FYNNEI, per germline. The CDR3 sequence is CASSVSQTLNEQFF. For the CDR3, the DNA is TGTGCCAGCAGTGTATCCCAAACCCTCAATGAGCAGTTCTTC.

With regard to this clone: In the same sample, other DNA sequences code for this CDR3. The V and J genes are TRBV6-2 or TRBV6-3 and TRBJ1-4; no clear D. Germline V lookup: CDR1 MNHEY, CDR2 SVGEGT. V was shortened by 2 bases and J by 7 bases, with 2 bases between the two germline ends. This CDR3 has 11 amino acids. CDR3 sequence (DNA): TGTGCCAGCAGTTACGGTGAAAAACTGTTTTTT. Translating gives CASSYGEKLFF.

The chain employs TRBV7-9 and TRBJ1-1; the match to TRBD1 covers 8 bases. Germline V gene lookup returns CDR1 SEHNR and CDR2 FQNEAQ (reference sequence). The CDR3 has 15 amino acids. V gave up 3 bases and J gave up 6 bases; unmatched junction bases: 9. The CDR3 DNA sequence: TGTGCCAGCAGCTTTGGGGCAGGGGGCGGCGCTGAAGCTTTCTTT. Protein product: CASSFGAGGGAEAFF.

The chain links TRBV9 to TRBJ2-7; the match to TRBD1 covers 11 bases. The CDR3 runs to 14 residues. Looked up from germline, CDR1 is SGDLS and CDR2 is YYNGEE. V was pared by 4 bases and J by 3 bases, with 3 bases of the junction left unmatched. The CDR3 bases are TGTGCCAGCAGCAGGGGGACAGGGGGCTACGAGCAGTACTTC. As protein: CASSRGTGGYEQYF.